This T cell receptor beta chain was recovered during a study of vaccination effects on CD4 cells after COVID-19. About the research overall: Participants were given two doses of BNT162b2 or mRNA-1273 vaccine. Vaccination followed sampling of two convalescent patients by 16 days and one week respectively.

ViraFEST used viral peptide pools to expand antigen-specific CD4+ T cells before sequencing. After roughly 10 days in culture, the CD4+ T cells were isolated. Documented for the person is a PCR-confirmed SARS-CoV-2 infection occurring between March and December 2020. Cultivation was performed at more than 1.5 million PBMC per well with approximately 10 IU/ml IL-2 and roughly 9.9 ug/ml peptides added. Days 3 and 7 saw half the medium replaced with IL-2 medium. Here immunoSEQ multiplex PCR was the method, and the copy in TCRdb shows in-frame clones only, minus some. The sample lists around 25,000 clones, 69% occurring once. This clone was seen once. Its specificity is unknown. V dropped 2 bases and J dropped 2 bases, with 10 bases sitting between them. From germline, CDR1 is MNHEY and CDR2 SVGAGI. This CDR3 region has 14 residues.

The sequence derives from a human donor who had a prior SARS-CoV-2 infection. Sequenced material: CD4+ T cells from PBMCs cultured with SARS-CoV-2 spike peptides, taken before COVID-19 vaccination. The chain uses TRBV6-5 and TRBJ2-7; D perhaps matches TRBD1 (6 bases). The DNA of the CDR3 is TGTGCCAGCAGTTACCTCAACAGGGCCTACGAGCAGTACTTC. This codes for CASSYLNRAYEQYF.